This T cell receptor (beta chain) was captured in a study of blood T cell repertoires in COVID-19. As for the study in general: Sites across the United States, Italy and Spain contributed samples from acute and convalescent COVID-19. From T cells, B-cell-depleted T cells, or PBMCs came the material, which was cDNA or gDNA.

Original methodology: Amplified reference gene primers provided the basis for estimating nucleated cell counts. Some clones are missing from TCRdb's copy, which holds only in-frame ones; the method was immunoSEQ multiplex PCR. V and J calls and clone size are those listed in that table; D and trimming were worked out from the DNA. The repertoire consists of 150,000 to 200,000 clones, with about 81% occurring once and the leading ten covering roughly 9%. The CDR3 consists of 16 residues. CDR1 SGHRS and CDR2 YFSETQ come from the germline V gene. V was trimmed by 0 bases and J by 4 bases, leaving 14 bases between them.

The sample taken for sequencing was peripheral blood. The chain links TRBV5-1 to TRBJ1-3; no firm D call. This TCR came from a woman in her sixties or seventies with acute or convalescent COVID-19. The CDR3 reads CASSLAKAQAGNTIYF. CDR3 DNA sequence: TGCGCCAGCAGCTTGGCCAAGGCCCAGGCAGGAAACACCATATATTTT.